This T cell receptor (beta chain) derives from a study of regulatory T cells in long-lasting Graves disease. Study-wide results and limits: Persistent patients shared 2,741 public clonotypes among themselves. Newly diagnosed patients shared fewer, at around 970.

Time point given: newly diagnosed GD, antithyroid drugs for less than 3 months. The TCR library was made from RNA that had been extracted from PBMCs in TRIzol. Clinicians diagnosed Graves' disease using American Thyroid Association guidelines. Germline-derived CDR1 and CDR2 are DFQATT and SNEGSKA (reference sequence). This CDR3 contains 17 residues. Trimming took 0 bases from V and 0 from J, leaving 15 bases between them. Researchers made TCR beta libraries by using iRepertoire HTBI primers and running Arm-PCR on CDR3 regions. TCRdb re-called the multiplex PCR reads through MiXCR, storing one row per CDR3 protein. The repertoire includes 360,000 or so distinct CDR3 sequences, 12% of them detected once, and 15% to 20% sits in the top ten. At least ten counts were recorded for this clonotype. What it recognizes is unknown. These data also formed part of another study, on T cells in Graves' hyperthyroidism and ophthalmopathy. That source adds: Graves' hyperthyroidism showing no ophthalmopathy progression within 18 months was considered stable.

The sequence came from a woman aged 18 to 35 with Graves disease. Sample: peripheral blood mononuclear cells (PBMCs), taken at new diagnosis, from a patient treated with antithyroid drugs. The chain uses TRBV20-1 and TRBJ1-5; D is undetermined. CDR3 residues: CSARDPSEVYSNQPQHF. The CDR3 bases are TGCAGTGCTAGAGACCCTTCAGAGGTATATAGCAATCAGCCCCAGCATTTT.